A single sample is the source of the 20 T cell receptor beta chains below, sequenced in a study of CD8 T cells in ankylosing spondylitis. Study-level points and caveats: Characteristic of ankylosing spondylitis blood, it appeared, was a TCR beta motif comprising roughly 8 highly homologous variants.

From the 5' RACE reads, TCRdb called clonotypes with MiXCR, one entry per CDR3 protein. This table has 750,000 to 850,000 distinct CDR3 sequences, about 12% appearing once. These receptors are not linked to any known antigen. Sequencing used blood, either unsorted or a sorted T cell fraction (not recorded which). These TCRs come from a male donor with ankylosing spondylitis.

V is TRBV5-1 and J is TRBJ2-3; D may be TRBD1 or TRBD2 (5 bases each). Germline CDR1 and CDR2: SGHRS and YFSETQ. V lost 2 bases to trimming and J lost 0 bases, with 13 bases between them. The CDR3 is 16 residues long. The DNA of the CDR3 is TGCGCCAGCAGCTTCCACGGGACCGCTAGCACAGATACGCAGTATTTT. It yields the protein CASSFHGTASTDTQYF. The entire variable domain, with the rest obtained from reference TRBV5-1 and TRBJ2-3, is as follows: KAGVTQTPRYLIKTRGQQVTLSCSPISGHRSVSWYQQTPGQGLQFLFEYFSETQRNKGNFPGRFSGRQFSNSRSEMNVSTLELGDSALYLCASSFHGTASTDTQYFGPGTRLTVL.

This clonotype was observed at least ten times. V gene TRBV5-1 combines with J gene TRBJ1-2; D remains unclear. The CDR3 is 13 amino acids. Per germline, CDR1 SGHRS and CDR2 YFSETQ. V was cut by 0 bases and J by 5 bases, with 8 bases left in between. The CDR3 coding sequence is TGCGCCAGCAGCTTGGGCGAGGGATATGGCTACACCTTC. It yields the protein CASSLGEGYGYTF.

The table lists this clonotype with a few counts. The chain joins TRBV5-1 to TRBJ1-1; D unclear. CDR3 length: 15 residues. The germline CDR1 and CDR2 sequences are SGHRS and YFSETQ. The V and J ends lost 7 bases and 4 bases respectively, with 20 bases between them. CDR3 region: CASEPIAGASTEAFF. Here the CDR3 DNA reads TGCGCCAGCGAACCGATTGCGGGTGCGTCCACTGAAGCTTTCTTT.

This clonotype has more than one count but fewer than ten. V usage is TRBV20-1 and J usage is TRBJ2-7, with 12 bases fitting TRBD2. The CDR3 covers 15 residues. The J segment lost 5 bases and the V segment lost 1 base, leaving 6 bases of the junction unmatched. Germline V lookup: CDR1 DFQATT, CDR2 SNEGSKA (reference sequence). The CDR3 is CSARAPLAGGDEQYF. The DNA of the CDR3 is TGCAGTGCTAGAGCCCCACTAGCGGGGGGCGACGAGCAGTACTTC.

This clonotype was recorded a few times. The chain has TRBV4-3 and TRBJ1-1; D is perhaps TRBD1 (6 bases). The CDR3 is made up of 16 amino acids. V was cut by 4 bases and J by 0 bases, with 15 bases left in between. Germline V gives CDR1 LGHNA, CDR2 YSLEER. CDR3 loop: CASSREGTRMNTEAFF. DNA for the CDR3: TGCGCCAGCAGCCGGGAGGGGACACGTATGAACACTGAAGCTTTCTTT.

This clonotype occurred once. The chain uses TRBV6-2 or TRBV6-3 and TRBJ2-1, with 8 bases identical to TRBD2. The CDR3 sequence is 14 residues long. V lost 10 bases, J lost 6 bases, and 11 bases stayed unmatched. Germline V gene sequence: CDR1 MNHEY, CDR2 SVGEGT. This chain's CDR3 is CAITLGTRGNEQFF. As DNA, the CDR3 is TGTGCCATTACATTGGGGACTAGGGGCAATGAGCAGTTCTTC.

About this clonotype: A much bigger clone sits one base away, suggesting this may be a read error. This CDR3 is CASSPQADTQYF. As DNA, the CDR3 is TGTGCCAGCTCACCACAGGCAGATACGCAGTATTTT. This chain uses TRBV18 with TRBJ2-3; D unclear. Per the germline V gene, CDR1 is KGHSH and CDR2 is LQKENI. The CDR3 is 12 amino acids. V was trimmed by 1 base and J by 4 bases, leaving 3 bases between them.

This clonotype was found many times. The V call is TRBV20-1, the J call TRBJ2-3, with D possibly being TRBD2 (5 bases). Trimming cost V 4 bases and J 2 bases, with 13 bases left between them. Germline loops: CDR1 DFQATT, CDR2 SNEGSKA (reference sequence). CDR3 length equals 14 residues. This chain's CDR3 is CSATPGSDTDTQYF. The DNA for the CDR3 is TGCAGTGCTACTCCGGGATCTGACACAGATACGCAGTATTTT.

This chain connects TRBV4-2 to TRBJ1-6, with D tentatively TRBD1 (5 bases). This CDR3 comprises 16 residues. Germline CDR1 reads LGHNA; CDR2 reads YNFKEQ. V lost 4 bases, J lost 9 bases, and 19 bases lay in between. The CDR3 DNA is TGTGCCAGCAGCCCGGGACGGATTCTTGCGGGTTCACCCCTCCACTTT. Translated: CASSPGRILAGSPLHF.

This clonotype showed up many times. The junction departs from the called germline gene at one end, perhaps through a read error. The chain combines TRBV6-2 or TRBV6-3 with TRBJ2-1; TRBD2 agrees at 10 bases. This CDR3 is built from 11 residues. CDR1 MNHEY and CDR2 SVGEGT come from the germline V gene. The CDR3 DNA is TGTGCCAGCACCTTAGCGGGAGGATTGGTCTTC. Protein sequence: CASTLAGGLVF.

This clonotype appeared many times. The chain employs TRBV7-2 and TRBJ1-1; TRBD1 agrees at 8 bases. This CDR3 has 14 residues. CDR1 is SGHTA, CDR2 FQGNSA, per germline. The ends lost 2 bases at V and 4 bases at J; junction bases unmatched: 3. The CDR3 reads CASSLNRGFTEAFF. CDR3 bases: TGTGCCAGCAGCTTAAACAGGGGGTTCACTGAAGCTTTCTTT.

This clonotype was detected once. The chain couples TRBV5-3 to TRBJ2-2; 11 bases line up with TRBD2. TRBV5-3 is labeled an ORF, and its function is uncertain. The CDR3 runs to 16 residues. V shed 4 bases and J 1 base; nucleotides not matched to a gene: 3. The CDR3 DNA reads as TGTGCCAGAAGCGGAGGACTAGCGGGGAACACCGGGGAGCTGTTTTTT. Amino acid sequence: CARSGGLAGNTGELFF.

This clonotype appeared many times. The rearrangement uses TRBV4-3 and TRBJ2-3, with D possibly TRBD2 on 5 matching bases. The germline V and J ends were trimmed by 0 bases and 1 base, with 11 bases remaining between them. The CDR3 is 16 amino acids. Germline-derived CDR1 and CDR2 are LGHNA and YSLEER. CDR3 sequence: CASSQDRHGGTDTQYF. CDR3 in DNA: TGCGCCAGCAGCCAAGATCGGCACGGGGGCACAGATACGCAGTATTTT.

This clonotype came up a few times. This sequence joins TRBV2 and TRBJ1-5; D possibly corresponds to TRBD1 (5 bases). The CDR3 length is 15 residues. V was clipped by 6 bases and J by 0 bases, with 12 bases between them. Germline V lookup: CDR1 SNHLY, CDR2 FYNNEI. CDR3 residues: CASRRGHLSNQPQHF. For the CDR3, the DNA is TGTGCCAGCAGACGGGGCCACCTTAGCAATCAGCCCCAGCATTTT. The full variable domain, rest sourced from reference TRBV2 and TRBJ1-5, is EPEVTQTPSHQVTQMGQEVILRCVPISNHLYFYWYRQILGQKVEFLVSFYNNEISEKSEIFDDQFSVERPDGSNFTLKIRSTKLEDSAMYFCASRRGHLSNQPQHFGDGTRLSIL.

This clonotype showed up many times. The chain joins TRBV5-1 to TRBJ1-2; weak D call: TRBD1 (6 bases). The CDR3 sequence is 16 residues long. Germline V gene sequence: CDR1 SGHRS, CDR2 YFSETQ. Deletions cut 3 bases from V and 4 bases from J, with 19 bases between. In nucleotides, the CDR3 is TGCGCCAGCAGCTCGACAGGACCGCCCGCCCGCTATGGCTACACCTTC. Amino acid sequence: CASSSTGPPARYGYTF.

This chain uses TRBV20-1 with TRBJ1-2; D not certain. Germline CDR1 reads DFQATT; CDR2 reads SNEGSKA (reference sequence). The CDR3 totals 14 residues. V was pared by 0 bases and J by 8 bases, with 16 bases between. CDR3 DNA: TGCAGTGCTAGAGAGGAATTGCGGAGGACCGGCTACACCTTC. Amino acid sequence: CSAREELRRTGYTF.

The chain uses TRBV20-1 and TRBJ2-1; the match to TRBD2 covers 8 bases. Trimming took 2 bases from V and 7 from J; bases not matched to a gene: 13. CDR1 and CDR2 (germline): DFQATT, SNEGSKA (reference sequence). The CDR3 covers 16 residues. CDR3 nucleotide sequence: TGCAGTGCTAGACCATTTCAGCGGGAGAGGTATAATGAGCAGTTCTTC. It is translated as CSARPFQRERYNEQFF.

This clonotype has just a few counts. This chain connects TRBV20-1 to TRBJ1-6; D is perhaps TRBD1 (6 bases). Trimming left V 0 bases short and J 7 bases short, with 16 bases between. Germline V gene data show CDR1 as DFQATT and CDR2 as SNEGSKA (reference sequence). The CDR3 sequence is 16 residues long. The CDR3 loop reads CSARDFTGARNSPLHF. CDR3 sequence (DNA): TGCAGTGCTAGAGATTTTACGGGGGCACGGAATTCACCCCTCCACTTT.

This clonotype was observed many times. V and J are TRBV10-3 and TRBJ1-1; 9 nucleotides align to TRBD1. The ends lost 7 bases at V and 5 bases at J; junction bases unmatched: 14. The germline V gene has CDR1 ENHRY and CDR2 SYGVKD. This CDR3 spans 16 amino acids. The CDR3 protein is CAITPGQGRGGTEAFF. In DNA, the CDR3 is TGTGCCATCACCCCGGGACAGGGACGAGGTGGTACTGAAGCTTTCTTT.

The chain uses TRBV5-1 and TRBJ1-2, with 10 bases fitting TRBD1. Germline values: CDR1 SGHRS, CDR2 YFSETQ. The CDR3 runs to 15 residues. Trimming removed 6 bases from V and 8 bases from J; junction bases left unmatched: 13. CDR3: CASTPGGTGVIGYTF. The CDR3 DNA reads TGCGCCAGCACCCCCGGGGGGACAGGGGTTATCGGCTACACCTTC.